A selection of T cell receptor beta chains follows, all from one sample in a study of lymphopenia after photon versus proton radiotherapy. Generated by immunoSEQ multiplex PCR, the TCRdb table keeps only in-frame clones and is missing some. The profile shows some 170,000 clones, around nine tenths of them singletons. Material: peripheral blood, obtained from a patient treated with photon-based radiotherapy. Receptor source: a man in his fifties or sixties with gastric cancer. The CDR3 runs from the conserved cysteine through the conserved F or W. D genes are given only for firm matches. The listing skips clone size in some rows; elsewhere it reads once, few, many or a size class.

d_call	cdr3_length	v_call	clone_size	j_call	cdr3_aa	cdr3_nt
TRBD1	16	TRBV7-9	-	TRBJ1-1	CASRQTGQMVNTEAFF	TGTGCCAGCAGACAGACGGGACAGATGGTGAACACTGAAGCTTTCTTT
-	14	TRBV10-3	-	TRBJ2-3	CAISDPGLADTQYF	TGTGCCATCAGTGATCCGGGGTTAGCAGATACGCAGTATTTT
TRBD1	14	TRBV6-4	-	TRBJ2-2	CASSYGQGVGELFF	TGTGCCAGCAGTTACGGACAGGGGGTCGGGGAGCTGTTTTTT
TRBD1	17	TRBV29-1	few	TRBJ2-2	CSVERLGGTGDLGELFF	TGCAGCGTTGAAAGGTTGGGAGGGACAGGGGATCTCGGGGAGCTGTTTTTT
TRBD2	16	TRBV5-4	once	TRBJ2-5	CASSGGSLAGEGTQYF	TGTGCCAGCAGCGGAGGCTCTCTAGCGGGGGAGGGGACCCAGTACTTC
-	13	TRBV5-4	-	TRBJ2-7	CASSLGRYYEQYF	TGTGCCAGCAGCCTGGGGAGGTACTACGAGCAGTACTTC
-	13	TRBV5-4	-	TRBJ1-1	CASSSQGPTEAFF	TGTGCCAGCAGCTCCCAAGGGCCCACTGAAGCTTTCTTT
TRBD2	17	TRBV5-1	-	TRBJ2-7	CASSLDPAGAVTYEQYF	TGCGCCAGCAGCTTGGACCCAGCGGGGGCGGTAACCTACGAGCAGTACTTC
TRBD2	15	TRBV7-9	-	TRBJ2-1	CASSLASGSQNEQFF	TGTGCCAGCAGCTTAGCTAGCGGGAGCCAGAATGAGCAGTTCTTC
-	15	TRBV5-5	once	TRBJ2-3	CASRPIADRRDTQYF	TGTGCCAGCAGGCCCATAGCGGACCGAAGGGATACGCAGTATTTT
TRBD2	18	TRBV27	once	TRBJ2-5	CASSLGLGSGLAGETQYF	TGTGCCAGCAGTTTAGGTCTGGGGTCGGGACTAGCGGGAGAGACCCAGTACTTC
TRBD1	14	TRBV30	-	TRBJ2-1	CAWAQGALYNEQFF	TGTGCCTGGGCCCAGGGGGCATTATACAATGAGCAGTTCTTC
-	14	TRBV19	-	TRBJ2-2	CASSRGMGTGELFF	TGTGCCAGTAGTAGAGGTATGGGCACCGGGGAGCTGTTTTTT
-	13	TRBV9	-	TRBJ1-2	CASSLDSAYGYTF	TGTGCCAGCAGTCTCGACAGTGCCTATGGCTACACCTTC
-	16	TRBV15	-	TRBJ2-3	CATSRRARRITDTQYF	TGTGCCACCAGCAGGCGGGCTAGAAGGATCACAGATACGCAGTATTTT
TRBD1	15	TRBV4-1	-	TRBJ2-7	CASSPTTGQPHEQYF	TGCGCCAGCAGCCCTACTACGGGACAGCCCCACGAGCAGTACTTC
TRBD2	15	TRBV28	-	TRBJ2-1	CASTKGTSGDNEQFF	TGTGCCAGCACTAAGGGAACTAGCGGAGACAATGAGCAGTTCTTC
-	14	TRBV25-1	-	TRBJ2-7	CASSGLSAGYEQYF	TGTGCCAGCAGTGGGCTATCGGCCGGATACGAGCAGTACTTC
-	14	TRBV9	-	TRBJ2-1	CASSVAGGPYEQFF	TGTGCCAGCAGCGTAGCTGGAGGGCCCTATGAGCAGTTCTTC
-	15	TRBV27	-	TRBJ2-7	CASSFSFGPSYEQYF	TGTGCCAGCAGTTTCTCTTTCGGGCCCTCCTACGAGCAGTACTTC
-	15	TRBV19	-	TRBJ2-2	CASGGGAINTGELFF	TGTGCCAGTGGAGGAGGGGCCATAAACACCGGGGAGCTGTTTTTT
TRBD1	15	TRBV19	-	TRBJ1-1	CASSNLRTGGTEAFF	TGTGCCAGTAGTAACCTAAGGACAGGGGGCACTGAAGCTTTCTTT
-	17	TRBV25-1	-	TRBJ2-1	CASSESGGLSSYNEQFF	TGTGCCAGCAGTGAATCCGGAGGACTGAGCTCCTACAATGAGCAGTTCTTC
-	16	TRBV19	-	TRBJ2-5	CASSLETTGPQETQYF	TGTGCCAGTAGTCTAGAAACCACCGGGCCGCAAGAGACCCAGTACTTC
TRBD2	15	TRBV5-1	-	TRBJ2-1	CASSLASGIYNEQFF	TGCGCCAGCAGCTTAGCTAGCGGAATATACAATGAGCAGTTCTTC
-	13	TRBV18	-	TRBJ1-2	CASSPRAGTGYTF	TGTGCCAGCTCACCAAGGGCAGGGACTGGCTACACCTTC
TRBD1	15	TRBV6-6	-	TRBJ2-7	CASSYPQGAQAEQYF	TGTGCCAGCAGTTACCCGCAGGGGGCGCAGGCCGAGCAGTACTTC